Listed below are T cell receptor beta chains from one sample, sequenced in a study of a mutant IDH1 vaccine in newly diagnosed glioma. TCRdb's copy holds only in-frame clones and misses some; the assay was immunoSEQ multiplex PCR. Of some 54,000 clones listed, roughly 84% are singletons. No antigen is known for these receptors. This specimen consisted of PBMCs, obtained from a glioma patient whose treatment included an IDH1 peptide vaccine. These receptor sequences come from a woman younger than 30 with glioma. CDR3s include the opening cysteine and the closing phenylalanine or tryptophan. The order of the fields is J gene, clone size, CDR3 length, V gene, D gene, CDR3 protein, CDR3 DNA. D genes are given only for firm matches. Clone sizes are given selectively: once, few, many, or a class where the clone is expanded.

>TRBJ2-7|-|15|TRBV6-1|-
CASRHTGSLGYEQYF
TGTGCCAGCAGGCACACAGGTAGTCTAGGTTACGAGCAGTACTTC
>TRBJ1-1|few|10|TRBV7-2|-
CASGDVGAFF
TGTGCCAGCGGCGATGTAGGTGCTTTCTTT
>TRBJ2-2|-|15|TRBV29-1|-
CSVVEPGLNTGELFF
TGCAGCGTTGTGGAGCCAGGGCTGAACACCGGGGAGCTGTTTTTT
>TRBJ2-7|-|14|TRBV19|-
CASSIVRGTYEQYF
TGTGCCAGTAGTATAGTTAGGGGGACCTACGAGCAGTACTTC
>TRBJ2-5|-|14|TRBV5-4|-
CASSLVTTEETQYF
TGTGCCAGCAGCTTGGTCACCACTGAGGAGACCCAGTACTTC
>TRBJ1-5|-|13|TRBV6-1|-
CASIRDGQQPQHF
TGTGCCAGCATCAGGGACGGGCAACAGCCCCAGCATTTT
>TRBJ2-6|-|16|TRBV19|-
CASSIGSRGRANVLTF
TGTGCCAGTAGTATAGGGTCGAGGGGAAGGGCCAACGTCCTGACTTTC
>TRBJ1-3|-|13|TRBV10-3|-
CAISAGTGNTIYF
TGTGCCATCAGTGCCGGGACAGGAAACACCATATATTTT
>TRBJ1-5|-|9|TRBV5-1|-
CASSLPQHF
TGCGCCAGCAGTCTCCCCCAGCATTTT
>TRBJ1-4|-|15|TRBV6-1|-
CASSRTAGDSEKLFF
TGTGCCAGCAGTCGAACGGCCGGGGATTCTGAAAAACTGTTTTTT
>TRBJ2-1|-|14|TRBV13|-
CASSLRGPYNEQFF
TGTGCCAGCAGCTTACGCGGACCCTACAATGAGCAGTTCTTC
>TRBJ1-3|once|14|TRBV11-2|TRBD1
CASSPDRAGNTIYF
TGTGCCAGCAGCCCGGACAGGGCCGGAAACACCATATATTTT
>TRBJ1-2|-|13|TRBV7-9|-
CASSLGQYYGYTF
TGTGCCAGCAGCTTAGGGCAGTACTATGGCTACACCTTC
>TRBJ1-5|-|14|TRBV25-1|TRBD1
CASSGGQGDQPQHF
TGTGCCAGCAGTGGTGGACAGGGTGATCAGCCCCAGCATTTT
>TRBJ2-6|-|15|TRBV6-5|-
CASSYVGAGANVLTF
TGTGCCAGCAGTTACGTCGGGGCTGGGGCCAACGTCCTGACTTTC
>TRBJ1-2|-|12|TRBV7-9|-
CASSFATDGYTF
TGTGCCAGCAGCTTCGCGACAGACGGCTACACCTTC
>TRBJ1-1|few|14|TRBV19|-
CASYRGVGSTEAFF
TGTGCATCCTACCGAGGGGTCGGAAGCACTGAAGCTTTCTTT
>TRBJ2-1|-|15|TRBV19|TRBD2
CASSIGTSWWNEQFF
TGTGCCAGTAGTATCGGGACTAGCTGGTGGAATGAGCAGTTCTTC
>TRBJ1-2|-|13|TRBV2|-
CASSTDGGYGYTF
TGTGCCAGCAGTACCGACGGGGGATATGGCTACACCTTC
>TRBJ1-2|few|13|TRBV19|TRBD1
CASGQVSNYGYTF
TGTGCCAGCGGACAGGTATCTAACTATGGCTACACCTTC
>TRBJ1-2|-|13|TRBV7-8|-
CASSVGGNYGYTF
TGTGCCAGCAGCGTTGGTGGGAACTATGGCTACACCTTC
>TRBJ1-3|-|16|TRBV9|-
CASSVGGGFSGNTIYF
TGTGCCAGCAGCGTAGGGGGGGGATTCTCTGGAAACACCATATATTTT